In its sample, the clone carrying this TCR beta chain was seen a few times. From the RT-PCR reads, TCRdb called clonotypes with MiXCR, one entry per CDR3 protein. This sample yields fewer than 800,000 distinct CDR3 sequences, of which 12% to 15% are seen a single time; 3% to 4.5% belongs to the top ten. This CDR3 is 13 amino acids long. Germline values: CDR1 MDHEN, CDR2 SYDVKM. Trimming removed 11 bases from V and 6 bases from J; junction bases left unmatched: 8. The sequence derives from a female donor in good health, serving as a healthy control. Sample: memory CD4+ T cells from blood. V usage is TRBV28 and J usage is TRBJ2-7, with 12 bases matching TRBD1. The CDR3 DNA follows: TGTGCCTCCTACCGGGACAGGGGGCGCGAGCAGTACTTC. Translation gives CASYRDRGREQYF.